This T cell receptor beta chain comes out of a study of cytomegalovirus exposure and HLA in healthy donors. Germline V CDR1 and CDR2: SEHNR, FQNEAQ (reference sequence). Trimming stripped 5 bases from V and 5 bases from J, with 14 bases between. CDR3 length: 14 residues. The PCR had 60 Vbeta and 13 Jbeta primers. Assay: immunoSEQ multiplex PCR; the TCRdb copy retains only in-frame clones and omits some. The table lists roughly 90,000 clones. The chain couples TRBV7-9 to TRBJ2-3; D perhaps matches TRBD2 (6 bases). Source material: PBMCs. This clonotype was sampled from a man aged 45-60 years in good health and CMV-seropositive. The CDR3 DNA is TGTGCCAGCAGCGGCATAGCGGAGGTAGATACGCAGTATTTT. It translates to CASSGIAEVDTQYF.